The next 14 T cell receptor beta chains were all read from a single sample in a study of T cells in Graves' hyperthyroidism and ophthalmopathy. Amplification yielded TCR beta CDR3 regions, with RNA transcripts as the source. TCR CDR3 underwent first-round RT-PCR with the HTBI primer set. TCRdb redid the calling of the multiplex PCR reads with MiXCR, one entry per CDR3 protein. The repertoire holds hundreds of thousands of distinct CDR3 sequences, with around 15% as singletons. The specimen was blood. These receptors all stem from a woman in her thirties or forties with Graves' ophthalmopathy.

This clonotype was observed a single time. This may arise from a read error, as a much more abundant clone is one base away. V is TRBV7-8 and J is TRBJ2-2; 8 bases map to TRBD2. Trimming cost V 0 bases and J 5 bases; bases outside gene matches: 5. Germline V gives CDR1 SGHVS, CDR2 FQNEAQ. The CDR3 sequence is 16 residues long. The CDR3 here is CASSLAAGGWTGELFF. The CDR3 DNA reads as TGTGCCAGCAGCTTAGCGGCGGGAGGATGGACCGGGGAGCTGTTTTTT.

Regarding this clonotype: Its ends do not fully match the called genes, so a read error is possible. J is TRBJ2-5 and V is TRBV7-2; D is perhaps TRBD1 (5 bases). The germline CDR1 and CDR2 sequences are SGHTA and FQGNSA. The CDR3 extends over 15 amino acids. The CDR3 sequence is CASSHRQYLSETQYF. For the CDR3, the DNA is TGCGCCAGCAGCCATCGACAGTACCTCAGCGAGACCCAGTACTTC.

V and J are TRBV7-8 and TRBJ2-2; 7 bases fit TRBD2. Germline trimming cut 5 bases from V and 0 bases from J; bases unmatched to any gene: 6. The germline V gene has CDR1 SGHVS and CDR2 FQNEAQ. CDR3 length equals 16 residues. The CDR3 nucleotides read TGTGCCAGCAGCCCATTTAGCGGGCCGAACACCGGGGAGCTGTTTTTT. Protein sequence: CASSPFSGPNTGELFF.

In this sample, this clonotype turned up many times. V usage is TRBV20-1 and J usage is TRBJ2-7; 8 nucleotides line up with TRBD2. Trimming cost V 0 bases and J 2 bases; bases outside gene matches: 9. Germline V CDR1 and CDR2: DFQATT, SNEGSKA (reference sequence). This CDR3 contains 16 residues. CDR3 protein: CSARDLATSGTYEQYF. The CDR3 DNA reads as TGCAGTGCTAGAGATCTTGCCACTAGCGGTACCTACGAGCAGTACTTC.

This clonotype was seen many times. V usage is TRBV20-1 and J usage is TRBJ2-7; D is unresolved. This CDR3 has 14 residues. Germline CDR1 DFQATT, CDR2 SNEGSKA (reference sequence). Trimming took off 5 bases at V and 0 bases at J, with 14 bases between the two ends. The CDR3 spells CSARKRVDSYEQYF. DNA of the CDR3: TGCAGTGCTCGGAAGAGAGTAGACTCCTACGAGCAGTACTTC.

This clonotype has only a few counts. V is TRBV11-2 and J is TRBJ1-1; 7 positions agree with TRBD1. V trimming: 0 bases; J trimming: 0 bases; junction bases outside the gene matches: 1. The CDR3 runs 15 residues. CDR1 and CDR2 (germline): SGHAT, FQNNGV. This CDR3 reads CASSLEGGVNTEAFF. The CDR3 coding sequence is TGTGCCAGCAGCTTAGAAGGGGGCGTGAACACTGAAGCTTTCTTT. The whole variable domain, filled in from reference TRBV11-2 and TRBJ1-1, reads EAGVAQSPRYKIIEKRQSVAFWCNPISGHATLYWYQQILGQGPKLLIQFQNNGVVDDSQLPKDRFSAERLKGVDSTLKIQPAKLEDSAVYLCASSLEGGVNTEAFFGQGTRLTVV.

This clonotype was detected many times. The CDR3 nucleotides are TGTGCCAGCGGAGCGGGAGGCCACGAGCAGTACTTC. Amino acid sequence: CASGAGGHEQYF. The chain carries TRBV11-3 and TRBJ2-7; 9 nucleotides match TRBD2. The germline V gene encodes CDR1 SGHNT and CDR2 YENEEA. The CDR3 spans 12 residues. V lost 8 bases, J lost 5 bases, and 4 bases stayed unmatched.

As to this clonotype: It may be a read error: a sequence one base away is much more abundant. The CDR3 is CASSQSGGLLSYEQYF. CDR3 DNA: TGTGCCAGCAGTCAATCCGGAGGGCTCCTCTCCTACGAGCAGTACTTC. The chain joins TRBV11-2 to TRBJ2-7, with D possibly matching TRBD2 (6 bases). CDR1 and CDR2 (germline): SGHAT, FQNNGV. Trimming took off 6 bases at V and 0 bases at J, with 18 bases between the two ends. This CDR3 spans 16 amino acids.

V is TRBV12-3 or TRBV12-4 and J is TRBJ1-5; D perhaps matches TRBD1 (5 bases). CDR3 length: 13 residues. V lost 3 bases to trimming and J lost 11 bases, with 14 bases between them. This chain's CDR3 is CASSFQKGIAQHF. The CDR3 nucleotides are TGTGCCAGCAGTTTCCAAAAGGGGATAGCCCAGCATTTT.

V usage is TRBV4-1 and J usage is TRBJ2-7, with 7 positions matching TRBD2. There are 15 residues in the CDR3. CDR1 MGHRA and CDR2 YSYEKL come from the germline V gene. The ends lost 10 bases at V and 0 bases at J; junction bases unmatched: 12. In DNA, the CDR3 is TGCGCCACATCACTCGCTAGCGGCAGCTCCTACGAGCAGTACTTC. This codes for CATSLASGSSYEQYF.

This clonotype was found many times. V and J are TRBV18 and TRBJ2-5, with unresolved D. The germline V gene has CDR1 KGHSH and CDR2 LQKENI. CDR3 length: 10 residues. V lost 8 bases, J lost 1 base, and 2 bases lay in between. The CDR3 reads CASAQETQYF. The CDR3 coding sequence is TGTGCCAGCGCCCAAGAGACCCAGTACTTC.

At least ten counts were recorded for this clonotype. This chain connects TRBV6-1 to TRBJ2-7, with D perhaps TRBD2 (6 bases). This CDR3 comprises 14 residues. Germline V CDR1 and CDR2: MNHNS, SASEGT. The V gene lost 5 bases and the J gene lost 5 bases, with 16 bases spanning the gap. CDR3 bases: TGTGCCAGCAGTCCGGCACCTAGCGACCACGAGCAGTACTTC. This codes for CASSPAPSDHEQYF.

This clonotype was seen many times. This chain connects TRBV28 to TRBJ1-5, with 8 bases matching TRBD1. Looked up from germline, CDR1 is MDHEN and CDR2 is SYDVKM. V trimming: 6 bases; J trimming: 2 bases; junction bases outside the gene matches: 3. The CDR3 is made up of 14 amino acids. CDR3 coding DNA: TGTGCCAGCAGCCCAGGGGGCGGCAATCAGCCCCAGCATTTT. This encodes CASSPGGGNQPQHF. Drawing the rest from reference TRBV28 and TRBJ1-5, the complete variable domain is DVKVTQSSRYLVKRTGEKVFLECVQDMDHENMFWYRQDPGLGLRLIYFSYDVKMKEKGDIPEGYSVSREKKERFSLILESASTNQTSMYLCASSPGGGNQPQHFGDGTRLSIL.

This clonotype was counted ten times or more. The V and J genes are TRBV12-3 or TRBV12-4 and TRBJ1-1; weak D call: TRBD1 (6 bases). CDR3 length equals 11 residues. V was clipped by 2 bases and J by 11 bases, with 9 bases between them. Written as DNA, the CDR3 is TGTGCCAGCAGTTTAACAGGGTCGGCTTTCTTT. Protein: CASSLTGSAFF.